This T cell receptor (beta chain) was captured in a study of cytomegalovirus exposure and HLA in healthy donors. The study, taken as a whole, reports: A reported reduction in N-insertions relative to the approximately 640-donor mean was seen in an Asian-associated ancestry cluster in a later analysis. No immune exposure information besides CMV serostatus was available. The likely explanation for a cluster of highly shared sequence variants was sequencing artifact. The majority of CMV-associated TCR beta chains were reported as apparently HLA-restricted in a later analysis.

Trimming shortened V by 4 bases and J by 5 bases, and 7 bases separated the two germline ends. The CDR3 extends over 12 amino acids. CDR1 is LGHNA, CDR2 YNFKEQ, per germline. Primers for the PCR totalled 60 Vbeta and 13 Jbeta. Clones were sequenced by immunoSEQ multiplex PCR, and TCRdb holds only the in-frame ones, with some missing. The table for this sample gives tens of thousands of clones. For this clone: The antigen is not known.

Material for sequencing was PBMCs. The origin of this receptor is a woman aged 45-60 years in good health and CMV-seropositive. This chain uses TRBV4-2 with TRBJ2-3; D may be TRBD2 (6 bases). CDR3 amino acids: CASSLGLDTQYF. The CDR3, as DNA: TGTGCCAGCAGCCTGGGACTAGATACGCAGTATTTT.